A selection of T cell receptor beta chains follows, all from one sample in a study of CD8+ T cells in alopecia areata. The protocol was immunoSEQ multiplex PCR, while the TCRdb copy is restricted to in-frame clones and leaves out a portion. The sample contains 160,000 or so clones, 50% to 70% of which appear only once. Sequencing was performed on CD4+ T cells sorted from blood, taken at week 4, from a patient treated with tofacitinib. The receptors derive from a human donor with alopecia areata. CDR3s include the opening cysteine and the closing phenylalanine or tryptophan. Fields, in order: D gene, J gene, V gene, clone size, CDR3 DNA, CDR3 protein. The D gene is left open where the match is weak. Where a row states a size, it is once, few, many or the class of an expanded clone; other rows omit it.

d_call: .
j_call: TRBJ1-1
v_call: TRBV6-5
clone_size: few
cdr3_nt: TGTGCCAGCAGCCGGGACACGAACACTGAAGCTTTCTTT
cdr3_aa: CASSRDTNTEAFF

d_call: .
j_call: TRBJ1-1
v_call: TRBV29-1
clone_size: .
cdr3_nt: TGCAGCGTTGGAGCAGGGAGTAAGACTGAAGCTTTCTTT
cdr3_aa: CSVGAGSKTEAFF

d_call: .
j_call: TRBJ2-7
v_call: TRBV15
clone_size: .
cdr3_nt: TGTGCCACCAGCAGAGAGGGAATCGACGAGCAGTACTTC
cdr3_aa: CATSREGIDEQYF

d_call: .
j_call: TRBJ2-5
v_call: TRBV19
clone_size: .
cdr3_nt: TGTGCCAGTAGTATGAATCCGGGGGCCTTCCAAGAGACCCAGTACTTC
cdr3_aa: CASSMNPGAFQETQYF

d_call: .
j_call: TRBJ2-1
v_call: TRBV7-2
clone_size: .
cdr3_nt: TGTGCCAGCAGCTCTCTCGGACTCCGGGGGTACAATGAGCAGTTCTTC
cdr3_aa: CASSSLGLRGYNEQFF

d_call: .
j_call: TRBJ2-2
v_call: TRBV5-4
clone_size: few
cdr3_nt: TGTGCCAGCGGCCCCTGGGGGACCGGGGAGCTGTTTTTT
cdr3_aa: CASGPWGTGELFF

d_call: .
j_call: TRBJ1-3
v_call: TRBV9
clone_size: .
cdr3_nt: TGTGCCAGCAGCGTATATCACAGTACCTCTGGAAACACCATATATTTT
cdr3_aa: CASSVYHSTSGNTIYF

d_call: TRBD1
j_call: TRBJ2-7
v_call: TRBV29-1
clone_size: few
cdr3_nt: TGCAGCGGCAGACAGGGGCACGAGCAGTACTTC
cdr3_aa: CSGRQGHEQYF

d_call: .
j_call: TRBJ2-1
v_call: TRBV5-4
clone_size: few
cdr3_nt: TGTGCCAGCAGGAAAGGGCTCGAGACATGGTCCTACAATGAGCAGTTCTTC
cdr3_aa: CASRKGLETWSYNEQFF

d_call: .
j_call: TRBJ1-5
v_call: TRBV30
clone_size: .
cdr3_nt: TGTGCCTGGAGTGTAGGAACAGGTAGCAATCAGCCCCAGCATTTT
cdr3_aa: CAWSVGTGSNQPQHF

d_call: TRBD2
j_call: TRBJ2-5
v_call: TRBV5-4
clone_size: .
cdr3_nt: TGTGCCAGCAGCTCTCGGACTAGCGCGTCGGAGACCCAGTACTTC
cdr3_aa: CASSSRTSASETQYF

d_call: .
j_call: TRBJ2-7
v_call: TRBV29-1
clone_size: .
cdr3_nt: TGCAGCGTCGCGGGGGCAGTCTCCTACGAGCAGTACTTC
cdr3_aa: CSVAGAVSYEQYF

d_call: .
j_call: TRBJ1-6
v_call: TRBV27
clone_size: .
cdr3_nt: TGTGCCAGCAGCCACAGGGACTCACCCCTCCACTTT
cdr3_aa: CASSHRDSPLHF

d_call: .
j_call: TRBJ2-7
v_call: TRBV6-5
clone_size: .
cdr3_nt: TGTGCCAGCAGTTTCCCCGGGCTGTCCTACGAGCAGTACTTC
cdr3_aa: CASSFPGLSYEQYF

d_call: .
j_call: TRBJ2-3
v_call: TRBV27
clone_size: once
cdr3_nt: TGTGCCAGCAGTCCCACCGCGCTAGGCACAGATACGCAGTATTTT
cdr3_aa: CASSPTALGTDTQYF

d_call: .
j_call: TRBJ2-5
v_call: TRBV7-3
clone_size: .
cdr3_nt: TGTGCCAGCAGCTTAACAGGGGTACTAGATGGGGAGACCCAGTACTTC
cdr3_aa: CASSLTGVLDGETQYF

d_call: TRBD1
j_call: TRBJ2-2
v_call: TRBV30
clone_size: few
cdr3_nt: TGTGCCTGGAGTGGGGGACAGCATACCGGGGAGCTGTTTTTT
cdr3_aa: CAWSGGQHTGELFF

d_call: .
j_call: TRBJ2-7
v_call: TRBV7-2
clone_size: .
cdr3_nt: TGTGCCAGCGGCCCGGCGCAGACCTACGAGCAGTACTTC
cdr3_aa: CASGPAQTYEQYF

d_call: .
j_call: TRBJ1-1
v_call: TRBV29-1
clone_size: .
cdr3_nt: TGCAGCGTTGTTGGCACTTCACCCACCGAAGCTTTCTTT
cdr3_aa: CSVVGTSPTEAFF

d_call: .
j_call: TRBJ1-4
v_call: TRBV15
clone_size: .
cdr3_nt: TGTGCCACCAGCGCCCAACCGAGCAGAACTAATGAAAAACTGTTTTTT
cdr3_aa: CATSAQPSRTNEKLFF

d_call: .
j_call: TRBJ2-7
v_call: TRBV29-1
clone_size: .
cdr3_nt: TGCAGCGTTGAATCTGGGGTGACCTACGAGCAGTACTTC
cdr3_aa: CSVESGVTYEQYF

d_call: TRBD2
j_call: TRBJ2-7
v_call: TRBV9
clone_size: .
cdr3_nt: TGTGCCAGCAGCGCCACTAGCGCCGCCTACGAGCAGTACTTC
cdr3_aa: CASSATSAAYEQYF

d_call: .
j_call: TRBJ1-5
v_call: TRBV27
clone_size: .
cdr3_nt: TGTGCCAGCTCACCGGTGGGGGGGGTGCCCCAGCATTTT
cdr3_aa: CASSPVGGVPQHF

d_call: .
j_call: TRBJ1-1
v_call: TRBV27
clone_size: .
cdr3_nt: TGTGCCAGCGGCTCAGCACAAGCTTTCTTT
cdr3_aa: CASGSAQAFF

d_call: TRBD1
j_call: TRBJ1-2
v_call: TRBV30
clone_size: .
cdr3_nt: TGTGCCTGGAGGGCGGCAGGGGGTGTCTATGGCTACACCTTC
cdr3_aa: CAWRAAGGVYGYTF

d_call: .
j_call: TRBJ1-2
v_call: TRBV6-1
clone_size: .
cdr3_nt: TGTGCCAGCAGTGAAGCGCGGGGCAGGCCCTATGGCTACACCTTC
cdr3_aa: CASSEARGRPYGYTF

d_call: .
j_call: TRBJ2-7
v_call: TRBV18
clone_size: .
cdr3_nt: TGTGCCAGCTCGCCTACGACCCCGGGGGCGGCGGGGGACGAGCAGTACTTC
cdr3_aa: CASSPTTPGAAGDEQYF

d_call: .
j_call: TRBJ2-7
v_call: TRBV7-2
clone_size: once
cdr3_nt: TGTGCCAGCAGCAGGGAAAGGGCCTACGAGCAGTACTTC
cdr3_aa: CASSRERAYEQYF

d_call: TRBD2
j_call: TRBJ2-1
v_call: TRBV7-2
clone_size: .
cdr3_nt: TGTGCCAGCAGCCGGGACTACAGCTCCTACAATGAGCAGTTCTTC
cdr3_aa: CASSRDYSSYNEQFF

d_call: .
j_call: TRBJ2-7
v_call: TRBV30
clone_size: once
cdr3_nt: TGTGCCTGGGCCGGGCGTCACGAGCAGTACTTC
cdr3_aa: CAWAGRHEQYF

d_call: TRBD2
j_call: TRBJ2-3
v_call: TRBV6-6
clone_size: .
cdr3_nt: TGTGCCAGCATCGCCGGGACTACAGAGTATTTT
cdr3_aa: CASIAGTTEYF

d_call: TRBD1
j_call: TRBJ1-3
v_call: TRBV29-1
clone_size: .
cdr3_nt: TGCAGCGTTGGGACAGGGGGTCCTGGAAACACCATATATTTT
cdr3_aa: CSVGTGGPGNTIYF

d_call: .
j_call: TRBJ1-2
v_call: TRBV4-2
clone_size: .
cdr3_nt: TGTGCCAGCAGCCAAGGTGTCCCTGACTATGGCTACACCTTC
cdr3_aa: CASSQGVPDYGYTF

d_call: TRBD2
j_call: TRBJ2-3
v_call: TRBV30
clone_size: .
cdr3_nt: TGTGCCTGGAACGGGGGAGAAGCGGGGTACACAGATACGCAGTATTTT
cdr3_aa: CAWNGGEAGYTDTQYF

d_call: .
j_call: TRBJ2-5
v_call: TRBV7-2
clone_size: few
cdr3_nt: TGTGCCAGCAGCTTAAGGCAGAGTGGTGATGAGACCCAGTACTTC
cdr3_aa: CASSLRQSGDETQYF

d_call: .
j_call: TRBJ1-2
v_call: TRBV29-1
clone_size: .
cdr3_nt: TGCAGCGTTGAACATCTGAACTATGGCTACACCTTC
cdr3_aa: CSVEHLNYGYTF

d_call: .
j_call: TRBJ2-5
v_call: TRBV30
clone_size: .
cdr3_nt: TGTGCCTGGAGTTTCCAATCGAGGACCAAGGAGACCCAGTACTTC
cdr3_aa: CAWSFQSRTKETQYF

d_call: TRBD1
j_call: TRBJ2-2
v_call: TRBV11-2
clone_size: .
cdr3_nt: TGTGCCAGCAGCGGACAGGGTTACACCGGGGAGCTGTTTTTT
cdr3_aa: CASSGQGYTGELFF

d_call: .
j_call: TRBJ2-7
v_call: TRBV2
clone_size: .
cdr3_nt: TGTGCCAGCAGTTTTTCAGGGGACGAGCAGTACTTC
cdr3_aa: CASSFSGDEQYF

d_call: .
j_call: TRBJ1-2
v_call: TRBV11-2
clone_size: once
cdr3_nt: TGTGCCAGCAGCCCTGAAACCTACTATGGCTACACCTTC
cdr3_aa: CASSPETYYGYTF

d_call: .
j_call: TRBJ1-1
v_call: TRBV30
clone_size: .
cdr3_nt: TGTGCCTGGAGGGCGAACACTGAAGCTTTCTTT
cdr3_aa: CAWRANTEAFF